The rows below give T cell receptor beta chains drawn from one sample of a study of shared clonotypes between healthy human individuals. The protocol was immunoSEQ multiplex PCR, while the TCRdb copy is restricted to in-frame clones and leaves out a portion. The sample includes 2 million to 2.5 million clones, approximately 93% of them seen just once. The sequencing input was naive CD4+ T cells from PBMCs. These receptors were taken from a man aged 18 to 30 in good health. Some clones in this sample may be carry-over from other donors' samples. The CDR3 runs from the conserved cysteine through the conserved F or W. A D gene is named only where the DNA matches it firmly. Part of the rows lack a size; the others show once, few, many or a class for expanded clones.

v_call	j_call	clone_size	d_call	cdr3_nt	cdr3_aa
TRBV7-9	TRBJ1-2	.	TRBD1	TGTGCCAGCAGCAGATGGACAGGGGCTAACTATGGCTACACCTTC	CASSRWTGANYGYTF
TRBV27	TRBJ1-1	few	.	TGTGCCACAAAAGGGGTAAACACTGAAGCTTTCTTT	CATKGVNTEAFF
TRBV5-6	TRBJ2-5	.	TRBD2	TGTGCCAGCAGCTTAGACCGGTTGCCGGGGGGGACCCAGTACTTC	CASSLDRLPGGTQYF
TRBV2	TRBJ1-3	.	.	TGTGCCAGCAGCGGGCTGGGTTCTGGAAACACCATATATTTT	CASSGLGSGNTIYF
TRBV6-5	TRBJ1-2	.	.	TGTGCCAGCAGTTATGGGGCGGAGGCCGCGGGTGGCTACACCTTC	CASSYGAEAAGGYTF
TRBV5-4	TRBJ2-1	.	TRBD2	TGTGCCAGCAGCCGGACCCTAGCGGGCTCCTACAATGAGCAGTTCTTC	CASSRTLAGSYNEQFF
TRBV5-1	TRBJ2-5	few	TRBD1	TGCGCCAGCAGCTGGGGGACAGGGGAAGAGACCCAGTACTTC	CASSWGTGEETQYF
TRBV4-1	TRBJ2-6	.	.	TGCGCCAGCAGCCAAGGCCAGTTTGTCTCTGGGGCCAACGTCCTGACTTTC	CASSQGQFVSGANVLTF
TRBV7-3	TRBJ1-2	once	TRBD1	TGTGCCAGCAGCAAGACAGGGTGGGGTGGCTACACCTTC	CASSKTGWGGYTF
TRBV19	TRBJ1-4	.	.	TGTGCCAGTAGTATGGGGATGGGGGGCAGACGCGGAAACTCTAATGAAAAACTGTTTTTT	CASSMGMGGRRGNSNEKLFF
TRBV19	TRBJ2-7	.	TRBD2	TGTGCCAGTAGTATTATTAGCGGGAGGATAGTCGGCGAGCAGTACTTC	CASSIISGRIVGEQYF
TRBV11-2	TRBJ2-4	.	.	TGTGCCAGCAGCTCTCCGGGCATTAACATTCAGTACTTC	CASSSPGINIQYF
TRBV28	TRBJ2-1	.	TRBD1	TGTGCCAGCAGTTCCCCGGGACAGGTAGCGAGCAGTGAGCAGTTCTTC	CASSSPGQVASSEQFF
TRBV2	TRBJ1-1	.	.	TGTGCCAGCAGTGAAGACTGGGGAAGGAACACTGAAGCTTTCTTT	CASSEDWGRNTEAFF
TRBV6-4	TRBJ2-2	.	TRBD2	TGTGCCAGCAGTCCAACTAGCGCCAACACCGGGGAGCTGTTTTTT	CASSPTSANTGELFF
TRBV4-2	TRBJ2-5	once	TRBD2	TGTGCCAGCAGCCAAGATCAGGCTAGCGGGAGAGAGACCCAGTACTTC	CASSQDQASGRETQYF
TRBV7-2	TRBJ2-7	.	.	TGTGCCAGCAGCTTGAAGGGGCACGAGCAGTACTTC	CASSLKGHEQYF
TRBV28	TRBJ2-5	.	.	TGTGCCAGCAGTTCTCCGAAGGAGACCCAGTACTTC	CASSSPKETQYF
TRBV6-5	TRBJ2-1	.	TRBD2	TGTGCCAGCAGTAACGAACTAGCGGCCAATGAGCAGTTCTTC	CASSNELAANEQFF
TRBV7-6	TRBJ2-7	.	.	TGTGCCAGCAGCTTAGAAGGCACTGGCGAGCAGTACTTC	CASSLEGTGEQYF
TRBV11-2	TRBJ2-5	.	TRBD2	TGTGCCAGCAGCCCGTGGGGGGGAGAGACCCAGTACTTC	CASSPWGGETQYF
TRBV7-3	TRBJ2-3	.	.	TGTGCCAGCAGCCTTTCGACGGAACCAGATACGCAGTATTTT	CASSLSTEPDTQYF
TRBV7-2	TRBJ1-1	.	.	TGTGCCAGCAGCTTAGCGGGCAGACACGTTGAAGCTTTCTTT	CASSLAGRHVEAFF
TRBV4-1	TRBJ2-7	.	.	TGCGCCAGCAGCCTAAGGGCAGGGAACCCCTACGAGCAGTACTTC	CASSLRAGNPYEQYF
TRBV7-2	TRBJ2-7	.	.	TGTGCCAGCAGCTTAGAAAGGGGGAGCGAGCAGTACTTC	CASSLERGSEQYF
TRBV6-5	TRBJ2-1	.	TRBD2	TGTGCCAGCAGTTACCTAGCGGGACGTTACAATGAGCAGTTCTTC	CASSYLAGRYNEQFF
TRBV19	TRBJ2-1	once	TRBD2	TGTGCCAGTAGTGGGATGACTAGCGACACCTACAATGAGCAGTTCTTC	CASSGMTSDTYNEQFF
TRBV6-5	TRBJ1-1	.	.	TGTGCCAGCAGTTACTTGGGGCCCGGCACTGAAGCTTTCTTT	CASSYLGPGTEAFF
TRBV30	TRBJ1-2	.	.	TGTGCCTGGAGGGCGGGGGGATCGGACTATGGCTACACCTTC	CAWRAGGSDYGYTF
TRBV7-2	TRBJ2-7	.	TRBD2	TGTGCCAGCAGCTCAGCCCTTCTAGCGGGAGGCTGGGAGCAGTACTTC	CASSSALLAGGWEQYF
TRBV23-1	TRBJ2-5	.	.	TGCGCCCCCGTCAGCGCCAGCACTTCAACGGGGGACAGACTCCAAGAGACCCAGTACTTC	CAPVSASTSTGDRLQETQYF
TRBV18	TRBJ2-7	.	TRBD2	TGTGCCAGCTCACCACCGGTAGCGGGAGGGCTTGTCCTCGAGCAGTACTTC	CASSPPVAGGLVLEQYF
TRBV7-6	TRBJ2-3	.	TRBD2	TGTGCCAGCAGTGGACTAGCGGGTCACACAGATACGCAGTATTTT	CASSGLAGHTDTQYF
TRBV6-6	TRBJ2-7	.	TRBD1	TGTGCCAGCAGTTACTCGAACAGGGGCCCCTACGAGCAGTACTTC	CASSYSNRGPYEQYF
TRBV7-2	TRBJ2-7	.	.	TGTGCCAGCAGCGGCCAACCGGGACTCTCCTACGAGCAGTACTTC	CASSGQPGLSYEQYF
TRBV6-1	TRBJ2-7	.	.	TGTGCCAGCAGGGCAGATCAGGGGGGGGACGAGCAGTACTTC	CASRADQGGDEQYF
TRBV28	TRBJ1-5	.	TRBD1	TGTGCCAGCAGTTGGACAGGGGGAGGCAGGGGGAATCAGCCCCAGCATTTT	CASSWTGGGRGNQPQHF
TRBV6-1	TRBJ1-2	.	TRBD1	TGTGCCAGCAGAACAGGGGGGTGGCTGGGCTACACCTTC	CASRTGGWLGYTF
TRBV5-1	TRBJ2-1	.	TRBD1	TGCGCCAGCAGCGAGGGACAGATAGGGGCGAATGAGCAGTTCTTC	CASSEGQIGANEQFF
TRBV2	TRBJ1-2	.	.	TGTGCCAGCAGCCCCGGACGGCTAGATAACTATGGCTACACCTTC	CASSPGRLDNYGYTF
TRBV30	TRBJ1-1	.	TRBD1	TGTGCCTGGAGGGGCGACAGGGGGCTTGTGCAGACCACTGAAGCTTTCTTT	CAWRGDRGLVQTTEAFF
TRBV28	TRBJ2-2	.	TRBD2	TGTGCCAGCAGTCCGTTAGCGGGGTACACCGGGGAGCTGTTTTTT	CASSPLAGYTGELFF
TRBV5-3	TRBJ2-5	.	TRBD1	TGTGCCAACCTTAAATACAGGGGCAACCAAGAGACCCAGTACTTC	CANLKYRGNQETQYF
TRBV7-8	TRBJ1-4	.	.	TGTGCCAGCAGCTTAAAATTTCCAAGCAACTACGAAAAACTGTTTTTT	CASSLKFPSNYEKLFF
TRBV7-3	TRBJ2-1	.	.	TGTGCCAGCAGCTTAATAGCCCCAGGTGAGCAGTTCTTC	CASSLIAPGEQFF
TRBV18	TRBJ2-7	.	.	TGTGCCAGCTCACCAGCGCCAAACTACGAGCAGTACTTC	CASSPAPNYEQYF
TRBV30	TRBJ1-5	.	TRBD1	TGTGCCTGGAGTCCTGGAGGGACAGGCAATCAGCCCCAGCATTTT	CAWSPGGTGNQPQHF
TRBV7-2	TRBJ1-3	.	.	TGTGCCAGCAGCCCCGGGTGGGGCCAGGCGGGAAACACCATATATTTT	CASSPGWGQAGNTIYF
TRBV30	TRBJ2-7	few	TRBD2	TGTGCCTGGACTAGCGGACGCTACGAGCAGTACTTC	CAWTSGRYEQYF
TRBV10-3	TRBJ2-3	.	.	TGTGCCATCAGTTCCCGCACAGATACGCAGTATTTT	CAISSRTDTQYF
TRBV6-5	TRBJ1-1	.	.	TGTGCCAGCAGTTACAGGGCCTCCACTGAAGCTTTCTTT	CASSYRASTEAFF
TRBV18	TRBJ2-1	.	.	TGTGCCAGCTCACCACTTCCGAGAACCGAGCAGTTCTTC	CASSPLPRTEQFF
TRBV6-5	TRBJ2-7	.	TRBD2	TGTGCCAGCAGACAATCCGGGACTAGTTCCATCGAGCAGTACTTC	CASRQSGTSSIEQYF
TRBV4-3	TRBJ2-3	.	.	TGCGCCAGCAGCCAAGATCTTCGTAGAGCTAGCGCTAACACAGATACGCAGTATTTT	CASSQDLRRASANTDTQYF
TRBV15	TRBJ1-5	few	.	TGTGCCACCAGCAGGAAGCTGGAGGGAGATAATCAGCCCCAGCATTTT	CATSRKLEGDNQPQHF
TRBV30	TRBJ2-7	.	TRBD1	TGTGCCTGGGGACAGGGTAGGCACGAGCAGTACTTC	CAWGQGRHEQYF
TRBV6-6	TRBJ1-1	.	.	TGTGCCAGCACTAGGGACGGGAACACTGAAGCTTTCTTT	CASTRDGNTEAFF
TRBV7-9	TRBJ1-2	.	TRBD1	TGTGCCAGCAGCCGTATTTGGACAGGGGGCAGTGGCTACACCTTC	CASSRIWTGGSGYTF
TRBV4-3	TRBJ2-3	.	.	TGCGCCAGCAGCCCCGCTGCGGGAGATACGCAGTATTTT	CASSPAAGDTQYF
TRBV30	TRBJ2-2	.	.	TGTGCCTGGATTAGGACATATCCAGTCACCGGGGAGCTGTTTTTT	CAWIRTYPVTGELFF